The TCR beta chain described here comes from a study of blood T cells in healthy people across ages. Researchers report isolating at least 6 million PBMCs per sample. General study findings and limits: Both naive CD4+ cell counts and diversity were greater in long-lived donors than in aged donors.

This clonotype came up many times. What it binds is not known. PCR was performed a second time for about 7 to 12 cycles using a sample-barcoded 5' primer and a J-beta primer mix. TCRdb re-analysed the 5' RACE reads in MiXCR, keeping a single row per CDR3 protein. The sample records 1.5 million to 2 million distinct CDR3 sequences, 28% being singletons. Germline V gene lookup returns CDR1 LNHDA and CDR2 SQIVND (reference sequence). Unmatched junction bases numbered 4, after V lost 3 bases and J lost 6 bases. The CDR3 consists of 14 residues. V usage is TRBV19 and J usage is TRBJ2-1; 8 positions agree with TRBD2. Material: blood. This receptor was taken from a woman in her twenties or thirties in good health. CDR3 protein: CASSIGTSPNEQFF. The CDR3 DNA sequence: TGTGCCAGTAGTATTGGGACTAGTCCCAATGAGCAGTTCTTC. The whole variable domain, filled in from reference TRBV19 and TRBJ2-1, reads DGGITQSPKYLFRKEGQNVTLSCEQNLNHDAMYWYRQDPGQGLRLIYYSQIVNDFQKGDIAEGYSVSREKKESFPLTVTSAQKNPTAFYLCASSIGTSPNEQFFGPGTRLTVL.